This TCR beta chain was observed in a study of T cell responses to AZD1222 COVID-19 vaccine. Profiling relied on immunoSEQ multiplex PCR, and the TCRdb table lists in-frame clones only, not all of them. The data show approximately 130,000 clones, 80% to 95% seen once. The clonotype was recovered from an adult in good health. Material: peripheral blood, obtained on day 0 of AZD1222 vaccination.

The chain's CDR3 is CASSFGQAYNEQFF. The CDR3 nucleotides read TGCGCCAGCAGCTTCGGACAGGCTTACAATGAGCAGTTCTTC. The rearrangement joins TRBV5-1 to TRBJ2-1, with 7 bases identical to TRBD1. The CDR3 extends over 14 amino acids. The germline V gene has CDR1 SGHRS and CDR2 YFSETQ. V shed 2 bases and J 4 bases; nucleotides not matched to a gene: 3.